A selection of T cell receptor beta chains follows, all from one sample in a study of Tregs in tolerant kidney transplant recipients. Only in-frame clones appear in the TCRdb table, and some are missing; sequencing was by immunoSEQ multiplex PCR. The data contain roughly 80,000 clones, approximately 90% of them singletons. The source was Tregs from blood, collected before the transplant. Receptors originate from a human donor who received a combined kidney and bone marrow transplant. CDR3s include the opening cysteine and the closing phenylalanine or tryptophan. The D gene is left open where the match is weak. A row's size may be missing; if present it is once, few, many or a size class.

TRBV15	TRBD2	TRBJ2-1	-	CATSTSSGRAGEQFF	TGTGCCACCAGCACATCTAGCGGGAGGGCCGGGGAGCAGTTCTTC
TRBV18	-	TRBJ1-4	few	CASSPGQNEKLFF	TGTGCCAGCTCTCCCGGACAGAATGAAAAACTGTTTTTT
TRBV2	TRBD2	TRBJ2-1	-	CASRESGRSYNEQFF	TGTGCCAGCAGGGAGAGCGGGAGATCCTACAATGAGCAGTTCTTC
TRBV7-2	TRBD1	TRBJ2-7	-	CASSSADRSSYEQYF	TGTGCCAGCAGCTCGGCGGACAGGAGCTCCTACGAGCAGTACTTC
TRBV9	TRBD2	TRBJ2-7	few	CASSVSSGPYEQYF	TGTGCCAGCAGCGTTTCTAGCGGACCCTACGAGCAGTACTTC
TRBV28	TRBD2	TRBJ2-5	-	CASTGNAGVGEQYF	TGTGCCAGCACAGGCAATGCGGGAGTCGGTGAGCAGTACTTC
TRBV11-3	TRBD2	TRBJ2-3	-	CASSPASGSTDTQYF	TGTGCCAGCAGCCCAGCTAGCGGGAGTACAGATACGCAGTATTTT
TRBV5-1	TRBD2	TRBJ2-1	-	CASSLSPGTIDWVF	TGCGCCAGCAGCTTGAGCCCCGGGACTATTGATTGGGTCTTC
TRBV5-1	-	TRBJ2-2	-	CASSLGSNTGELFF	TGCGCCAGCAGCTTGGGGTCTAACACCGGGGAGCTGTTTTTT
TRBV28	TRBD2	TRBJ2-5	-	CASSLLLAGRPETQYF	TGTGCCAGCAGTTTGTTACTAGCGGGAAGACCAGAGACCCAGTACTTC
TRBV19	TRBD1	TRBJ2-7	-	CASSTGDRSSYEQYF	TGTGCCAGTAGTACCGGGGACAGGAGCTCCTACGAGCAGTACTTC
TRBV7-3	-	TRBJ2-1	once	CASSLWGENEQFF	TGTGCCAGCAGCTTATGGGGGGAGAATGAGCAGTTCTTC
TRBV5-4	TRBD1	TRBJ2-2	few	CASSSGQGGTGELFF	TGTGCCAGCAGCTCGGGACAGGGAGGCACCGGGGAGCTGTTTTTT
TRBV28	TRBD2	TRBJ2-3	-	CASSLWGLAGFTDTQYF	TGTGCCAGCAGTTTATGGGGACTAGCGGGATTCACAGATACGCAGTATTTT